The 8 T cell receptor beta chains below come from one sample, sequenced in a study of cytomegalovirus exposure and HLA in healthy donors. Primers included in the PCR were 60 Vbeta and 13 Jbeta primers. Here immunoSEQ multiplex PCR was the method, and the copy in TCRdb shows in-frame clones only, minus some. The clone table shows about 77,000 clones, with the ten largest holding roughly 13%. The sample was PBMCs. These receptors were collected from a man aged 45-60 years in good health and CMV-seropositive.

The CDR3 loop is CASSQGGGTYEQYF. Written as DNA, the CDR3 is TGTGCCAGCAGCCAAGGTGGCGGAACCTACGAGCAGTACTTC. The chain has TRBV14 and TRBJ2-7, with no clear D. CDR1 is SGHDN and CDR2 is FVKESK in the germline V gene. The CDR3 has 14 amino acids. V lost 1 base to trimming and J lost 2 bases, with 9 bases between them.

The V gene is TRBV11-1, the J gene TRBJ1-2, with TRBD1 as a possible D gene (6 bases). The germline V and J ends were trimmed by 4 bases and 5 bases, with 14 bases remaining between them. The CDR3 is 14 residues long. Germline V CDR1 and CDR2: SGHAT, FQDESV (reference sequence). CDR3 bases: TGTGCCAGCAGCTCGGACAGCGTACCGTATGGCTACACCTTC. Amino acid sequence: CASSSDSVPYGYTF.

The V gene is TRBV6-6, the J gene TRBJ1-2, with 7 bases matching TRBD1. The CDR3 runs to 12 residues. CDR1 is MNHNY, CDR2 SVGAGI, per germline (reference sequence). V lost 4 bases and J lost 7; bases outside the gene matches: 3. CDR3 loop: CASSLTGSGYTF. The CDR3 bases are TGTGCCAGCAGTTTGACAGGGTCTGGCTACACCTTC.

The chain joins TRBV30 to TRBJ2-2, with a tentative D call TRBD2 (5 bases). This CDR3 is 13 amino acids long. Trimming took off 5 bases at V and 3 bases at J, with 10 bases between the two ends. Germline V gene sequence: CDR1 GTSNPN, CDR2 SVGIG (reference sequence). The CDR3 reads CAWPVGDTGELFF. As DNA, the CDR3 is TGTGCCTGGCCGGTGGGAGACACCGGGGAGCTGTTTTTT. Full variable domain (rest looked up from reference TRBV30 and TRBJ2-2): SQTIHQWPATLVQPVGSPLSLECTVEGTSNPNLYWYRQAAGRGLQLLFYSVGIGQISSEVPQNLSASRPQDRQFILSSKKLLLSDSGFYLCAWPVGDTGELFFGEGSRLTVL.

As DNA, the CDR3 is TGTGCCAGCAGCGTAGATCTGGGGGGGAACACCGGGGAGCTGTTTTTT. It translates to CASSVDLGGNTGELFF. The chain combines TRBV9 with TRBJ2-2; a possible D gene is TRBD2 (6 bases). The V gene lost 0 bases and the J gene lost 1 base, with 10 bases spanning the gap. Germline assignment: CDR1 SGDLS and CDR2 YYNGEE. The CDR3 is made up of 16 amino acids.

The CDR3, as DNA: TGTGCCAGCAGTTACCGTACAGGGGCTCTTACCGGGGAGCTGTTTTTT. It codes for CASSYRTGALTGELFF. The V gene is TRBV6-5, the J gene TRBJ2-2, with 7 nucleotides matching TRBD1. The V gene end was trimmed by 2 bases and the J gene end by 5 bases; junction bases not matched to a gene: 8. CDR3 size: 16 residues. CDR1 is MNHEY and CDR2 is SVGAGI in the germline V gene.

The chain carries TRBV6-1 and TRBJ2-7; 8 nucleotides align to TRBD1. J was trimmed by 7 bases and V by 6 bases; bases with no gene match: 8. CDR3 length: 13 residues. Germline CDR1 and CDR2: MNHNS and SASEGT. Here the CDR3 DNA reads TGTGCCAGCAGGGGAAGGACAGGGCAGGAGCAGTACGTC. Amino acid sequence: CASRGRTGQEQYV.

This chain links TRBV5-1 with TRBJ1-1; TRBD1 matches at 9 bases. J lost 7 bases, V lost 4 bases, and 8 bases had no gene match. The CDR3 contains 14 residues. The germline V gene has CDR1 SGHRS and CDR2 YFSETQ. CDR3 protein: CASSIGQGLNEAFF. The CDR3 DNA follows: TGCGCCAGCAGCATTGGACAGGGGCTCAATGAAGCTTTCTTT.